These T cell receptor beta chains were read from a single sample in a study of shared clonotypes between healthy human individuals. Data came from immunoSEQ multiplex PCR; TCRdb stores just in-frame clones and leaves some out. The sample has about 2.1 million clones; around 93% are singletons. Sequenced: naive CD8+ T cells from PBMCs. These receptors were collected from a man aged 18 to 29 in good health. Some clones in this sample may be carry-over from other donors' samples. CDR3s include the opening cysteine and the closing phenylalanine or tryptophan. Each record gives: D gene, J gene, V gene, clone size, CDR3 protein, CDR3 DNA. A D gene is named only where the DNA matches it firmly. A clone size is listed for some rows: how often the clone was seen (once, few, many), or a class if it is expanded.

>TRBD2|TRBJ2-3|TRBV30|.
CAWSRLAGWGADTQYF
TGTGCCTGGAGTCGACTAGCGGGATGGGGAGCAGATACGCAGTATTTT
>.|TRBJ2-1|TRBV19|.
CASNLKSSYNEQFF
TGTGCCAGTAACCTAAAGAGCTCCTACAATGAGCAGTTCTTC
>.|TRBJ2-7|TRBV28|.
CASLKPGSSYEQYF
TGTGCCAGCTTAAAACCCGGCAGCTCCTACGAGCAGTACTTC
>TRBD2|TRBJ2-7|TRBV6-1|.
CASKGLAVEQYF
TGTGCCAGCAAAGGACTAGCTGTCGAGCAGTACTTC
>TRBD2|TRBJ2-1|TRBV27|.
CASSAHPSGSSEQFF
TGTGCCAGCAGCGCACACCCTAGCGGGAGTAGTGAGCAGTTCTTC
>TRBD2|TRBJ2-1|TRBV9|.
CASNPGTSGLGEQFF
TGTGCCAGCAACCCAGGGACTAGCGGGCTCGGGGAGCAGTTCTTC
>.|TRBJ2-2|TRBV27|.
CASSSPPSNTGELFF
TGTGCCAGCAGCAGTCCCCCATCGAACACCGGGGAGCTGTTTTTT
>.|TRBJ2-5|TRBV27|.
CASRNGTWVETQYF
TGTGCCAGCAGAAACGGGACTTGGGTCGAGACCCAGTACTTC
>.|TRBJ2-7|TRBV27|.
CASSFVGAEGEQYF
TGTGCCAGCAGTTTCGTGGGGGCCGAGGGCGAGCAGTACTTC
>.|TRBJ2-7|TRBV2|once
CASSGSSYEQYF
TGTGCCAGCAGTGGGTCCTCCTACGAGCAGTACTTC
>.|TRBJ1-1|TRBV7-9|.
CASSAGAANTEAFF
TGTGCCAGCAGCGCGGGCGCAGCGAACACTGAAGCTTTCTTT
>.|TRBJ1-2|TRBV5-1|once
CASSLGDTLSGINYGYTF
TGCGCCAGCAGCTTGGGGGACACCCTGAGCGGTATTAACTATGGCTACACCTTC
>.|TRBJ2-1|TRBV2|.
CASSRPRELDNEQFF
TGTGCCAGCAGTCGACCACGGGAGCTTGACAATGAGCAGTTCTTC
>TRBD2|TRBJ2-7|TRBV4-1|.
CASSQEEGLASYEQYF
TGCGCCAGCAGCCAAGAGGAGGGACTAGCGAGCTACGAGCAGTACTTC